The source of this TCR beta chain is a study of shared clonotypes between healthy human individuals. Notes on the study in general: Tissue TCR repertoires likely differ from these blood-only repertoires. There were few donors, and this limited the genetic and exposure-history diversity represented. Among donors, the sharing of clonotypes was expected to be influenced by sequencing depth.

Unsorted samples, those not sorted, used approximately 100 million PBMCs for genomic DNA. With regard to this clone: Its antigen is not known. Other nucleotide sequences in the sample specify the same CDR3.

TCRdb's table, derived via immunoSEQ multiplex PCR, lists solely in-frame clones and lacks some. Seen here are a few hundred thousand clones, around 78% observed once, and the top ten hold approximately 12%. The sample consisted of PBMCs. The sequence derives from a woman between 40 and 55 years old in good health. Some clones in this sample may be carry-over from other donors' samples.

The CDR3 reads CASSPREGETQYF. The CDR3 DNA sequence: TGTGCCAGCTCACCAAGGGAGGGGGAGACCCAGTACTTC. The chain is built from TRBV18 and TRBJ2-5, with 7 bases aligning to TRBD2. V lost 2 bases, J lost 5 bases, and 2 bases stayed unmatched. This CDR3 has 13 residues. Germline V CDR1 and CDR2: KGHSH, LQKENI.